The T cell receptor beta chain under discussion was sequenced for a study of blood T cells in healthy people across ages. CDR1 MNHEY and CDR2 SVGEGT come from the germline V gene. This CDR3 comprises 13 residues. As for this clonotype: What it binds is not known. A read error may produce the germline difference seen at one junction end.

General study points: Diversity figures based on one million T cells were deemed too low.

With a J-beta primer mix and a sample-barcoded 5' primer, a second PCR ran roughly 7 to 11 cycles. From the 5' RACE reads, TCRdb called clonotypes with MiXCR, one entry per CDR3 protein. The table records 1.5 million to 2 million distinct CDR3 sequences, about 39% of them present only once. This sequence originates from a human donor in good health. Sequences were obtained from blood. J is TRBJ2-3 and V is TRBV6-2 or TRBV6-3; D is perhaps TRBD2 (6 bases). The CDR3 loop is CACSYGGRDTQYF. The CDR3 bases are TGTGCCTGCAGTTACGGAGGGAGAGATACGCAGTATTTT.